The present TCR beta chain was sequenced within a study of T cell responses to AZD1222 COVID-19 vaccine. Findings of the study overall: Females outnumbered males among donors, who were mostly white British; clonal diversity was possibly underestimated. There were vaccine-associated CD4 TCRs across spike, dominant at 160-218 and 743-854. Close to half of spike-specific TCRs reportedly recognize unmutated variant regions.

Deletions cut 5 bases from V and 1 base from J, with 2 bases between. Germline V gives CDR1 SGHAT, CDR2 FQNNGV. The CDR3 covers 11 residues. On this clone itself: Its specificity is not known.

Assay used: immunoSEQ multiplex PCR; TCRdb lists only in-frame clones, some missing. The table has roughly 97,000 clones, 85% to 90% seen once. The source was peripheral blood, collected on day 0 of AZD1222 vaccination. The sequence was obtained from an adult in good health. This chain joins TRBV11-2 and TRBJ2-5; D not certain. The DNA for the CDR3 is TGTGCCAGCAGCGCCCAAGAGACCCAGTACTTC. Protein sequence: CASSAQETQYF.